This paragraph reports one T cell receptor beta chain. These data belong to a study of shared clonotypes between healthy human individuals. Per the germline V gene, CDR1 is PRHDT and CDR2 is FYEKMQ (reference sequence). V lost 4 bases to trimming and J lost 1 base, with 8 bases between them. This CDR3 comprises 14 residues. Source study methods: Junction-only sequences produced by ImmunoSEQ had no quality scores, so filtering differed. The table came from immunoSEQ multiplex PCR; TCRdb's copy has only in-frame clones and leaves some out. The V and J calls and clone size come from that table; D and trimming were worked out from the DNA. The data contain 190,000 or so clones, about 68% of them seen just once; the ten biggest clones take up about 10%.

The chain couples TRBV13 to TRBJ1-3; the D gene is possibly TRBD1 (6 bases). Sequenced sample: memory CD4+ T cells sorted from blood. As for subset: CD45RA-negative fraction. The receptor was derived from a man younger than 45 in good health. CDR3 sequence (DNA): TGTGCCAGCAGCTACACAGGGTCTGGAAACACCATATATTTT. As protein: CASSYTGSGNTIYF. Combining the CDR3 with reference TRBV13 and TRBJ1-3 gives the whole variable domain AAGVIQSPRHLIKEKRETATLKCYPIPRHDTVYWYQQGPGQDPQFLISFYEKMQSDKGSIPDRFSAQQFSDYHSELNMSSLELGDSALYFCASSYTGSGNTIYFGEGSWLTVV.